The 21 T cell receptor beta chains below come from one sample, sequenced in a study of CXCR3-negative and CXCR3-positive naive CD8 T cells. cDNA libraries for TRB were generated by 5' RACE incorporating UMI labels. TCRdb reprocessed the 5' RACE reads, with one entry per CDR3 protein and no DNA. The sample table sets out approximately 100,000 distinct CDR3 sequences. The source material was naive CXCR3- CD8+ T cells from blood. Subset noted: CD45RO-CCR7+CD27+CD95- naive CD8+ T cells lacking CXCR3 (TNR3-). These receptors were taken from a human donor in good health. Some clones in this sample may be carry-over from other donors' samples.

V is TRBV29-1 and J is TRBJ1-1. There are 13 residues in the CDR3. Per the germline V gene, CDR1 is SQVTM and CDR2 is ANQGSEA. CDR3 protein: CSVTQGRGTEAFF.

The V and J genes are TRBV29-1 and TRBJ2-2. Germline V CDR1 and CDR2: SQVTM, ANQGSEA. CDR3 size: 14 residues. CDR3 sequence: CSVEEVGSTGELFF.

V and J are TRBV29-1 and TRBJ2-3; TCRdb's assignment of TRBD1 cannot be checked, as there is no DNA. The V gene's germline CDR1 is SQVTM and CDR2 ANQGSEA. CDR3 length: 13 amino acids. CDR3 sequence reads: CSVEERMNREGAF.

The chain is built from TRBV27 and TRBJ2-7; TCRdb outputs TRBD2, but without DNA this stays unchecked. This CDR3 is 14 amino acids long. CDR1 MNHEY and CDR2 SMNVEV come from the germline V gene (reference sequence). The CDR3 spells CASRRTSGKYEQYF.

The chain joins TRBV6-5 to TRBJ2-7. Germline V gene lookup returns CDR1 MNHEY and CDR2 SVGAGI. The CDR3 covers 16 residues. The CDR3 loop reads CASSYSKLKSSYEQYF.

V is TRBV11-2 and J is TRBJ2-7; as DNA is missing, the TRBD2 call by TCRdb cannot be tested. Germline assignment: CDR1 SGHAT and CDR2 FQNNGV. The length of the CDR3 is 13 residues. The CDR3 sequence is CASSLTVPYEQYF.

This rearrangement joins TRBV7-3 to TRBJ2-5; TCRdb outputs TRBD1, but without DNA this stays unchecked. The CDR3 covers 14 residues. Per the germline V gene, CDR1 is SGHTA and CDR2 is FQGTGA. This CDR3 is CASSQGGSQETQYF. Combining the CDR3 with reference TRBV7-3 and TRBJ2-5 gives the whole variable domain GAGVSQTPSNKVTEKGKYVELRCDPISGHTALYWYRQSLGQGPEFLIYFQGTGAADDSGLPNDRFFAVRPEGSVSTLKIQRTERGDSAVYLCASSQGGSQETQYFGPGTRLLVL.

The chain couples TRBV21-1 to TRBJ1-1. TRBV21-1 represents a pseudogene. This CDR3 is 17 amino acids long. CDR3 amino acids: CASSKGQGKRMNTEAFF.

V and J are TRBV28 and TRBJ1-1. Looked up from germline, CDR1 is MDHEN and CDR2 is SYDVKM. This CDR3 contains 14 residues. Here the CDR3 reads CASSFSAEDTEAFF. The variable domain in full, with the rest retrieved from reference TRBV28 and TRBJ1-1, is DVKVTQSSRYLVKRTGEKVFLECVQDMDHENMFWYRQDPGLGLRLIYFSYDVKMKEKGDIPEGYSVSREKKERFSLILESASTNQTSMYLCASSFSAEDTEAFFGQGTRLTVV.

The chain combines TRBV7-9 with TRBJ2-7. Germline V gene data show CDR1 as SEHNR and CDR2 as FQNEAQ (reference sequence). The CDR3 totals 12 residues. The CDR3 loop reads CASSHGYYEQYF.

This chain joins TRBV7-9 and TRBJ2-7; the TCRdb D gene call, TRBD1, has no DNA to confirm it. Per the germline V gene, CDR1 is SEHNR and CDR2 is FQNEAQ (reference sequence). CDR3 length: 13 residues. This CDR3 is CASSWTTGDEQYF.

The V gene is TRBV7-9, the J gene TRBJ2-2. The CDR3 runs to 13 residues. The germline V gene encodes CDR1 SEHNR and CDR2 FQNEAQ (reference sequence). CDR3 amino acids: CASSLAQTGELFF.

The chain is built from TRBV4-2 and TRBJ2-7; the TCRdb D gene call, TRBD1, has no DNA to confirm it. This CDR3 region has 15 residues. The germline CDR1 and CDR2 sequences are LGHNA and YNFKEQ. This CDR3 is CASSQDRDRAYEQYF.

The rearrangement uses TRBV12-3 or TRBV12-4 and TRBJ1-2. There are 13 residues in the CDR3. CDR3 sequence: CASSQRDFYGYTF.

This rearrangement joins TRBV29-1 to TRBJ1-2; without DNA, the TCRdb call of TRBD1 cannot be checked. The CDR3 totals 13 residues. Germline loops: CDR1 SQVTM, CDR2 ANQGSEA. This chain's CDR3 is CSTPEQDNYGYTF.

The chain uses TRBV29-1 and TRBJ2-5; without DNA, the TCRdb call of TRBD1 cannot be checked. The CDR3 spans 14 residues. Germline CDR1 reads SQVTM; CDR2 reads ANQGSEA. The CDR3 region is CSSSPAGAGETQYF.

The CDR3: CASSLTGNRANYGYTF. The rearrangement joins TRBV6-6 to TRBJ1-2; TCRdb proposes TRBD1, but this gene call is untestable without DNA. The CDR3 has 16 amino acids. The germline CDR1 and CDR2 sequences are MNHNY and SVGAGI (reference sequence).

The chain carries TRBV2 and TRBJ2-5; there is no DNA to check the TCRdb D call of TRBD1. The V gene's germline CDR1 is SNHLY and CDR2 FYNNEI. This CDR3 spans 18 amino acids. The CDR3 sequence is CASNGGVEGALSQETQYF.

V and J are TRBV15 and TRBJ1-1; absent DNA, TCRdb's TRBD1 call cannot be checked. Per the germline V gene, CDR1 is LNHNV and CDR2 is YYDKDF (reference sequence). CDR3 length: 14 residues. The CDR3: CATSRDWDNTEAFF.

The chain combines TRBV5-1 with TRBJ2-3. The length of the CDR3 is 13 residues. CDR1 and CDR2 from the germline V gene are SGHRS and YFSETQ. The CDR3 loop reads CASRPESTDTQYF.

The chain uses TRBV28 and TRBJ1-6. CDR3 size: 14 residues. Germline values: CDR1 MDHEN, CDR2 SYDVKM. CDR3 protein: CASSLLRDNSPLHF.